This T cell receptor (beta chain) is from a study of blood T cell repertoires in COVID-19 (dated by TCRdb to the early 2020s). Describing the broader study: Samples covering the acute and convalescent phases of COVID-19 were provided by collaborators in the United States, Italy and Spain. The material from the prospective study consisted of cDNA or gDNA derived from T cells, B-cell-depleted T cells, or PBMCs. The dataset comprised deeply sampled blood TCRbeta repertoires from subjects exposed to, actively infected with, or recovered from COVID-19. The repertoires were released in a freely available public database meant as a resource for research on the immune response to SARS-CoV-2. The samples were drawn from the first 160 participants of the ongoing ImmuneRACE study and from 1,254 subjects provided by 6 global collaborators. A de-identified subject ID, COVID-19 status, age in years and sex were almost always included in the sample metadata. Where available, HLA class I and class II types were taken from metadata supplied by the sample provider and were not determined by assay-based typing. The paper as a whole reports these results and caveats: The quantity of clinical and demographic metadata differed by source and by participant and was supplied without curation.

This clone was seen many times. Its cognate antigen has yet to be identified. Base quality data are lacking; no much larger clone is found one base away. One collaborating source in Seattle enrolled patients while the patients were actively infected and followed the patients over time throughout the course of disease. Whole blood was collected in K2EDTA tubes by collaborating institutions according to the institutions' own protocols. For TCRbeta analysis, collaborator samples were shipped as frozen whole blood, as isolated PBMCs, or as DNA extracted from either sample type. Relative to germline, V is 1 base shorter and J is 0 bases shorter, with 12 bases between their ends. CDR1 MGHRA and CDR2 YSYEKL were looked up in the germline V gene. The CDR3 covers 17 residues, taking in both the cysteine and the phenylalanine. The read is trimmed to its CDR3 DNA, 51 bases read in frame from base 1. The immunoSEQ Assay, a bias-controlled multiplex PCR, was used to amplify TCRbeta CDR3 regions from genomic DNA. On the authors' methods: Nucleated cell counts per sample were estimated from amplification of reference gene primers within the assay. To quantify the absolute abundance of each unique TCRbeta CDR3 rearrangement, sequence reads were collapsed and filtered. For each sample, productive Simpson clonality was calculated by taking the square root of Simpson's diversity index across productive rearrangements. TCRdb stores this immuneACCESS table with in-frame sequences only. Part of the clones is absent; in the studies checked, under half of the shortfall reflects unresolved V genes, and no reason is known for the rest. The DNA gave D and trimming, while V, J and clone size come from that table. The sample table holds around 230,000 clones, of which around 86% were seen once. The top ten clones comprise approximately 10% of the sample.

The source of this sequence is a man in his fifties with COVID-19, enrolled during active disease. The V and J genes are TRBV4-1 and TRBJ1-4, with TRBD1 perhaps the D gene, on 6 matching bases. The sample comprised peripheral blood. Here is the DNA: TGCGCCAGCAGCCAAGCAGTAAGGACAGCAACTAATGAAAAACTGTTTTTT. Its protein is CASSQAVRTATNEKLFF.